The 9 T cell receptor beta chains below all came from one sample that was sequenced in a study of T cells of healthy individuals. A single record per CDR3 protein comes from TCRdb applying MiXCR to the 5' RACE reads. The sample contains 95,000 to 100,000 distinct CDR3 sequences, 17% of which appear only once. Receptors originate from a human donor in good health.

In its sample, this clonotype was seen a few times. The chain recombines TRBV2 with TRBJ2-1, with 8 bases lining up with TRBD2. After removal of 8 bases from V and 9 bases from J, the junction contained 12 bases not matched to a gene. The CDR3 spans 14 residues. Germline CDR1 is SNHLY and CDR2 is FYNNEI. CDR3 sequence reads: CASQAGTSVGEQFF. The DNA of the CDR3 is TGTGCCAGCCAAGCCGGGACTAGTGTAGGTGAGCAGTTCTTC. Full variable domain (remainder filled in from reference TRBV2 and TRBJ2-1): EPEVTQTPSHQVTQMGQEVILRCVPISNHLYFYWYRQILGQKVEFLVSFYNNEISEKSEIFDDQFSVERPDGSNFTLKIRSTKLEDSAMYFCASQAGTSVGEQFFGPGTRLTVL.

This clonotype was observed many times. This chain joins TRBV6-1 and TRBJ1-1, with no clear D. Germline V gives CDR1 MNHNS, CDR2 SASEGT. Trimming left V 7 bases short and J 0 bases short, with 9 bases between. The CDR3 runs to 13 residues. CDR3 amino acids: CASTPTVNTEAFF. The CDR3 DNA follows: TGTGCCAGCACCCCTACGGTGAACACTGAAGCTTTCTTT.

This clonotype showed up just a few times. The gene calls are TRBV6-2 or TRBV6-3 and TRBJ1-6; TRBD1 might be the D (5 bases). With 6 bases removed from V and 7 bases from J, the gap between germline ends came to 13 bases. Germline CDR1 reads MNHEY; CDR2 reads SVGEGT. CDR3 length equals 14 residues. The CDR3 DNA follows: TGTGCCAGCAGCCAAGACAGTACAAATTCACCCCTCCACTTT. Protein: CASSQDSTNSPLHF.

This clonotype was counted only a few times. The chain combines TRBV5-6 with TRBJ2-3; D might be TRBD2 (6 bases). Per the germline V gene, CDR1 is SGHDT and CDR2 is YYEEEE. This CDR3 contains 16 residues. Trimming pared 6 bases from V and 2 bases from J, leaving 19 bases between. The DNA of the CDR3 is TGTGCCAGCATCCGAACCAGCGGGCAGATCACAGATACGCAGTATTTT. Translating gives CASIRTSGQITDTQYF. The whole variable domain, filled in from reference TRBV5-6 and TRBJ2-3, reads DAGVTQSPTHLIKTRGQQVTLRCSPKSGHDTVSWYQQALGQGPQFIFQYYEEEERQRGNFPDRFSGHQFPNYSSELNVNALLLGDSALYLCASIRTSGQITDTQYFGPGTRLTVL.

This clonotype appeared many times. The chain has TRBV4-1 and TRBJ1-1; D ambiguous. CDR1 is MGHRA, CDR2 YSYEKL, per germline. CDR3 size: 14 residues. Trimming shortened V by 1 base and J by 0 bases, and 6 bases separated the two germline ends. The CDR3 coding sequence is TGCGCCAGCAGCCAAGGTTTCTTGAACACTGAAGCTTTCTTT. It codes for CASSQGFLNTEAFF.

This clonotype was recorded a few times. V gene TRBV7-9 combines with J gene TRBJ2-3; 8 positions match TRBD2. This CDR3 is built from 16 residues. Unmatched junction bases numbered 8, after V lost 5 bases and J lost 1 base. Germline CDR1 and CDR2: SEHNR and FQNEAQ (reference sequence). In DNA form, the CDR3 reads TGTGCCAGCAGCCCTCAGGCGGGGGGCCGCACAGATACGCAGTATTTT. The encoded protein is CASSPQAGGRTDTQYF. Using reference TRBV7-9 and TRBJ2-3 for the parts outside the CDR3, the full variable domain is DTGVSQNPRHKITKRGQNVTFRCDPISEHNRLYWYRQTLGQGPEFLTYFQNEAQLEKSRLLSDRFSAERPKGSFSTLEIQRTEQGDSAMYLCASSPQAGGRTDTQYFGPGTRLTVL.

This clonotype was counted only a few times. The chain uses TRBV3-1 and TRBJ2-1; 7 nucleotides agree with TRBD1. This CDR3 contains 17 residues. The V and J ends lost 3 bases and 1 base, in that order; junction bases with no gene match: 9. Per germline, CDR1 LGHDT and CDR2 YNNKEL (reference sequence). CDR3 protein: CASSHGGHRGSYNEQFF. Written as DNA, the CDR3 is TGTGCCAGCAGCCACGGTGGCCACAGGGGATCCTACAATGAGCAGTTCTTC.

This clonotype was counted ten times or more. The chain joins TRBV4-3 to TRBJ1-4; the match to TRBD1 covers 7 bases. V was clipped by 0 bases and J by 2 bases; unmatched bases: 3. The germline gives CDR1 LGHNA, CDR2 YSLEER. The CDR3 length is 16 residues. This chain's CDR3 is CASSQDAGQTNEKLFF. The DNA of the CDR3 is TGCGCCAGCAGCCAAGATGCGGGACAGACTAATGAAAAACTGTTTTTT.

V gene TRBV10-3 combines with J gene TRBJ2-2, with D possibly being TRBD2 (5 bases). The CDR3 spans 14 residues. Trimming removed 8 bases at V and 0 bases at J, with 10 bases between. Germline CDR1 and CDR2: ENHRY and SYGVKD. In DNA, the CDR3 is TGTGCCATCGCGGGCGCGGCGAACACCGGGGAGCTGTTTTTT. Amino acid sequence: CAIAGAANTGELFF.